The 17 T cell receptor beta chains below were found in one sample sequenced in a study of beta chain features in type 1 diabetes. Whole-study findings and limits: Across all four CD4+ subsets, people with type 1 diabetes showed modestly shorter TCRB CDR3s.

What these receptors recognize is not known. What was sequenced were expressed TCRB transcripts, since all of the isolated RNA had been reverse transcribed. The repertoire was sequenced with immunoSEQ multiplex PCR; TCRdb's copy has only in-frame clones and lacks some. The repertoire consists of some 240,000 clones, with about a sixth occurring once and the leading ten covering 0.085%. Material: naive CD4+ T cells from blood. These receptors were collected from a man aged 30 to 39 with type 1 diabetes.

V and J are TRBV30 and TRBJ2-3, with D perhaps given as TRBD1 or TRBD2 (5 bases each). V lost 4 bases and J lost 3, with 14 bases in between. The CDR3 consists of 14 residues. CDR1 GTSNPN and CDR2 SVGIG come from the germline V gene (reference sequence). The CDR3 nucleotides are TGTGCCTGGAAAAACCGGGACGTTACAGATACGCAGTATTTT. This translates into CAWKNRDVTDTQYF.

This clone has more than one count but fewer than ten. The chain's CDR3 is CSICLSANEQFF. The DNA of the CDR3 is TGCAGCATTTGCCTGAGTGCCAATGAGCAGTTCTTC. The V call is TRBV29-1, the J call TRBJ2-1; D is uncertain. Trimming shortened V by 8 bases and J by 6 bases, and 14 bases separated the two germline ends. CDR1 SQVTM and CDR2 ANQGSEA come from the germline V gene. This CDR3 comprises 12 residues.

This clone was counted only a few times. The chain is built from TRBV9 and TRBJ2-1; D perhaps matches TRBD1 (5 bases). The CDR3 totals 16 residues. Germline values: CDR1 SGDLS, CDR2 YYNGEE. Trimming removed 1 base from V and 4 bases from J, with 15 bases in between. The DNA for the CDR3 is TGTGCCAGCAGCGTACAGGCAGGGCCTATTTACAATGAGCAGTTCTTC. Translating it yields CASSVQAGPIYNEQFF.

The chain is built from TRBV15 and TRBJ2-1; the D gene could be TRBD1 or TRBD2 (5 bases each). The V end lost 5 bases, the J end lost 4 bases, and 12 bases lay between the germline ends. The CDR3 covers 14 residues. Germline CDR1 reads LNHNV; CDR2 reads YYDKDF (reference sequence). The CDR3 DNA follows: TGTGCCACCAGCCGCCGGGGCGCGTACAATGAGCAGTTCTTC. Its translation: CATSRRGAYNEQFF.

This clone was picked up a small number of times. The chain uses TRBV5-1 and TRBJ2-1; 9 bases match TRBD1. The junction had 3 bases not matched to a gene; V was cut back by 4 bases and J by 1 base. The CDR3 is made up of 15 amino acids. Germline V lookup: CDR1 SGHRS, CDR2 YFSETQ. CDR3 sequence: CASSAGQGSYNEQFF. The CDR3 bases are TGCGCCAGCAGCGCCGGACAGGGGTCCTACAATGAGCAGTTCTTC.

The chain carries TRBV28 and TRBJ1-4, with 7 positions matching TRBD1. The CDR3 runs to 15 residues. Germline CDR1 reads MDHEN; CDR2 reads SYDVKM. After removal of 5 bases from V and 3 bases from J, the junction contained 6 bases not matched to a gene. Here the CDR3 DNA reads TGTGCCAGCAGTCCCCCAGGGGGGTCTAATGAAAAACTGTTTTTT. Its translation is CASSPPGGSNEKLFF.

The chain links TRBV29-1 to TRBJ1-2, with D possibly TRBD1 on 5 matching bases. The germline V gene encodes CDR1 SQVTM and CDR2 ANQGSEA. V shed 6 bases and J shed 4 bases, with 18 bases lying between them. The CDR3 consists of 14 residues. Here the CDR3 DNA reads TGCAGCGTGGTCGGGACCGCTTTTGGCTATGGCTACACCTTC. It translates to CSVVGTAFGYGYTF.

This clone was seen only a few times. This chain connects TRBV6-5 to TRBJ2-5; a possible D gene is TRBD2 (7 bases). Between the trimmed V and J ends, which lost 2 bases and 4 bases, there was a span of 17 bases. Germline CDR1 and CDR2: MNHEY and SVGAGI. This CDR3 is built from 16 residues. CDR3 protein: CASSYARAGAGETQYF. In DNA, the CDR3 is TGTGCCAGCAGTTACGCCCGGGCGGGGGCGGGAGAGACCCAGTACTTC.

This rearrangement joins TRBV7-9 to TRBJ2-5; tentative D call: TRBD1 (6 bases). The CDR3 consists of 15 residues. Germline lookup yields CDR1 SEHNR and CDR2 FQNEAQ (reference sequence). V lost 4 bases and J lost 2, with 14 bases in between. CDR3 nucleotide sequence: TGTGCCAGCAGCTCTCCGGGACAAGAACAAGAGACCCAGTACTTC. Its protein product is CASSSPGQEQETQYF.

This clone came up a few times. This chain joins TRBV18 and TRBJ2-1, with 12 bases aligning to TRBD2. V was pared by 6 bases and J by 7 bases, with 10 bases of the junction left unmatched. The CDR3 consists of 16 residues. Germline CDR1 and CDR2: KGHSH and LQKENI. The CDR3 sequence: CASSHSGTSGRNEQFF. The CDR3 DNA is TGTGCCAGCTCCCATTCAGGGACTAGCGGGCGTAATGAGCAGTTCTTC.

As for this clone: Additional DNA sequences in this sample encode the identical CDR3. This chain connects TRBV9 to TRBJ2-5, with a tentative D call TRBD2 (5 bases). V lost 0 bases, J lost 2 bases, and 8 bases lay in between. The germline V gene encodes CDR1 SGDLS and CDR2 YYNGEE. The CDR3 totals 14 residues. As DNA, the CDR3 is TGTGCCAGCAGCGTAGGAGGGATACAAGAGACCCAGTACTTC. Its translation is CASSVGGIQETQYF.

J is TRBJ2-1 and V is TRBV14; 9 nucleotides align to TRBD2. Trimming removed 1 base from V and 7 bases from J; junction bases left unmatched: 5. The CDR3 has 15 residues. From germline, CDR1 is SGHDN and CDR2 FVKESK. This chain's CDR3 is CASSQGLAEGNEQFF. The CDR3 DNA reads TGTGCCAGCAGCCAAGGACTAGCGGAGGGGAATGAGCAGTTCTTC.

In this sample, this clone turned up a few times. The chain combines TRBV16 with TRBJ2-5, with D perhaps TRBD1 (6 bases). The CDR3 is 13 amino acids. CDR1 is KGHSY and CDR2 is FQNENV in the germline V gene. The V and J ends lost 3 bases and 2 bases respectively, with 7 bases between them. The CDR3 DNA reads TGTGCCAGCAGCCAGGACAGTCAAGAGACCCAGTACTTC. It codes for CASSQDSQETQYF.

On this clone itself: This specimen includes other DNA sequences encoding the same CDR3. The rearrangement uses TRBV7-9 and TRBJ2-3; D not certain. With 1 base removed from V and 6 bases from J, the gap between germline ends came to 5 bases. Germline-derived CDR1 and CDR2 are SEHNR and FQNEAQ (reference sequence). The CDR3 is made up of 12 amino acids. In DNA, the CDR3 is TGTGCCAGCAGCTTAGTCGCTGATACGCAGTATTTT. Its translation is CASSLVADTQYF.

The CDR3 bases are TGTGCCAGCAGCGTACCGACAGGGGACACTGAAGCTTTCTTT. Translating gives CASSVPTGDTEAFF. The J gene is TRBJ1-1, the V gene TRBV11-2; 8 nucleotides align to TRBD1. J gave up 3 bases and V 5 bases, and 5 bases lay outside the gene matches. This CDR3 region has 14 residues. From germline, CDR1 is SGHAT and CDR2 FQNNGV.

V gene TRBV7-2 combines with J gene TRBJ2-1; the D is unclear. This CDR3 contains 16 residues. V was clipped by 1 base and J by 4 bases, with 14 bases between them. Germline assignment: CDR1 SGHTA and CDR2 FQGNSA. The CDR3 sequence: CASSLVTWYRYNEQFF. Written as DNA, the CDR3 is TGTGCCAGCAGCTTAGTTACGTGGTATCGGTACAATGAGCAGTTCTTC.

The rearrangement joins TRBV13 to TRBJ2-7; D uncertain. This CDR3 has 14 residues. The V gene's germline CDR1 is PRHDT and CDR2 FYEKMQ (reference sequence). V was shortened by 0 bases and J by 2 bases, with 8 bases between the two germline ends. CDR3 DNA sequence: TGTGCCAGCAGCTTAGGTCGCCTCGCCTACGAGCAGTACTTC. Amino acid sequence: CASSLGRLAYEQYF.